The next 18 T cell receptor beta chains were all read from a single sample in a study of follicular helper T cells after annual influenza vaccination. TCRdb's copy holds only in-frame clones and misses some; the assay was immunoSEQ multiplex PCR. The sample holds 1,500 or so clones, around 68% seen once. Time point in this sample: 2014-2015 season, 7 days after vaccination. Source: CXCR5+ CD38+ circulating T follicular helper cells from blood, taken 7 days after influenza vaccination. Subset of the sample: circulating Tfh, non-naive CD4+CXCR5+PD-1+ (ICOS+CD38+ or ICOS-CD38-). These receptors were collected from an adult who received the influenza vaccine.

This clone has only a few counts. The V call is TRBV7-2, the J call TRBJ2-7; D gene unclear. The germline V gene has CDR1 SGHTA and CDR2 FQGNSA. The CDR3 has 14 residues. Deletions cut 4 bases from V and 4 bases from J, with 14 bases between. The CDR3 spells CASSSGSMSYEQYF. DNA of the CDR3: TGTGCCAGCAGCTCCGGGTCGATGTCTTACGAGCAGTACTTC.

This clone was observed a handful of times. The rearrangement links TRBV2 to TRBJ1-5; D ambiguous. V was pared by 3 bases and J by 9 bases, with 18 bases between. CDR3 length: 15 residues. CDR1 and CDR2 from the germline V gene are SNHLY and FYNNEI. CDR3: CASSDQQSGARPQHF. The CDR3 region has the DNA TGTGCCAGCAGTGACCAGCAGAGTGGCGCGAGGCCCCAGCATTTT.

This clone was recorded a few times. The chain recombines TRBV21-1 with TRBJ2-3; the D segment call TRBD2 is taken from the table without a DNA check. TRBV21-1 is an annotated pseudogene. This CDR3 has 14 residues. As DNA, the CDR3 is TGTGCCAGCAGCCCTTCTCCACCCGGGGGTACGCAGTATTTT. Protein sequence: CASSPSPPGGTQYF.

This chain joins TRBV7-2 and TRBJ1-2, with 9 bases identical to TRBD1. CDR3 size: 16 residues. Germline V lookup: CDR1 SGHTA, CDR2 FQGNSA. V shed 1 base, J shed 4 bases, and the junction held 7 bases outside the gene matches. The CDR3 loop is CASSLGGPQGAYGYTF. DNA of the CDR3: TGTGCCAGCAGCTTAGGGGGCCCACAGGGGGCCTATGGCTACACCTTC.

The chain is built from TRBV18 and TRBJ2-7; D is ambiguous. In germline, CDR1 is KGHSH, CDR2 LQKENI. Trimming shortened V by 2 bases and J by 4 bases, and 15 bases separated the two germline ends. The CDR3 has 15 residues. The CDR3 DNA reads as TGTGCCAGCTCACCAGATCAGGTGCGGAGTTACGAGCAGTACTTC. Amino acids: CASSPDQVRSYEQYF. The full variable domain, in which reference TRBV18 and TRBJ2-7 provide the parts outside the CDR3, is NAGVMQNPRHLVRRRGQEARLRCSPMKGHSHVYWYRQLPEEGLKFMVYLQKENIIDESGMPKERFSAEFPKEGPSILRIQQVVRGDSAAYFCASSPDQVRSYEQYFGPGTRLTVT.

The chain couples TRBV5-4 to TRBJ2-5, with D possibly being TRBD1 or TRBD2 (5 bases each). The germline V gene has CDR1 SGHNT and CDR2 YYREEE (reference sequence). V gave up 0 bases and J gave up 9 bases, with 18 bases separating them. The CDR3 extends over 15 amino acids. The CDR3 protein is CASSLGGSGIRAQYF. For the CDR3, the DNA is TGTGCCAGCAGCTTGGGGGGGTCAGGGATTAGAGCCCAGTACTTC. The full variable domain, completed using reference TRBV5-4 and TRBJ2-5, is ETGVTQSPTHLIKTRGQQVTLRCSSQSGHNTVSWYQQALGQGPQFIFQYYREEENGRGNFPPRFSGLQFPNYSSELNVNALELDDSALYLCASSLGGSGIRAQYFGPGTRLLVL.

V is TRBV30 and J is TRBJ2-4, with 9 positions matching TRBD2. Trimming removed 2 bases from V and 0 bases from J; junction bases left unmatched: 14. Germline V gene data show CDR1 as GTSNPN and CDR2 as SVGIG (reference sequence). The length of the CDR3 is 19 residues. The CDR3 nucleotides are TGTGCCTGGAGTCCCCTAGCGGGAACGGGAGGACTAGCCAAAAACATTCAGTACTTC. Protein sequence: CAWSPLAGTGGLAKNIQYF. Using reference TRBV30 and TRBJ2-4 for the parts outside the CDR3, the full variable domain is SQTIHQWPATLVQPVGSPLSLECTVEGTSNPNLYWYRQAAGRGLQLLFYSVGIGQISSEVPQNLSASRPQDRQFILSSKKLLLSDSGFYLCAWSPLAGTGGLAKNIQYFGAGTRLSVL.

The gene calls are TRBV6-5 and TRBJ1-2; 9 bases line up with TRBD1. The germline V gene has CDR1 MNHEY and CDR2 SVGAGI. The CDR3 spans 13 residues. V shed 7 bases and J 6 bases; nucleotides not matched to a gene: 6. In nucleotides, the CDR3 is TGTGCCAGCACCGTGGGGACAGGGAATGGCTACACCTTC. It is translated as CASTVGTGNGYTF.

The CDR3 sequence: CASSLAPARGAGAGELFF. The CDR3 DNA is TGCGCCAGCAGCTTGGCCCCGGCGAGGGGCGCAGGGGCCGGGGAGCTGTTTTTT. The V and J genes are TRBV5-1 and TRBJ2-2; possible D gene TRBD1, 6 bases. Germline values: CDR1 SGHRS, CDR2 YFSETQ. CDR3 length: 18 amino acids. The ends were cut back, 0 bases at V and 6 bases at J, with 21 bases in the middle.

This clone showed up just a few times. The chain couples TRBV30 to TRBJ1-2; D remains ambiguous. Germline V gene sequence: CDR1 GTSNPN, CDR2 SVGIG (reference sequence). The CDR3 contains 15 residues. With 2 bases removed from V and 0 bases from J, the gap between germline ends came to 13 bases. CDR3 loop: CAWSPLLGANYGYTF. The CDR3 coding sequence is TGTGCCTGGAGTCCCTTACTTGGAGCTAACTATGGCTACACCTTC.

V gene TRBV7-9 combines with J gene TRBJ2-1, with a tentative D call TRBD2 (6 bases). Trimming removed 5 bases at V and 1 base at J, with 15 bases between. Germline V gene data show CDR1 as SEHNR and CDR2 as FQNEAQ (reference sequence). CDR3 length: 16 amino acids. CDR3 coding DNA: TGTGCCAGCAGCCGCACGCCTAGCGAGTCCTACAATGAGCAGTTCTTC. This translates into CASSRTPSESYNEQFF.

The chain employs TRBV7-2 and TRBJ1-3; D is uncertain. V was pared by 0 bases and J by 3 bases, with 6 bases between. Germline V CDR1 and CDR2: SGHTA, FQGNSA. The length of the CDR3 is 14 residues. Written as DNA, the CDR3 is TGTGCCAGCAGCTTAGCAGAGCGTGGAAACACCATATATTTT. Its protein is CASSLAERGNTIYF. The full variable domain, its missing parts supplied by reference TRBV7-2 and TRBJ1-3, is GAGVSQSPSNKVTEKGKDVELRCDPISGHTALYWYRQSLGQGLEFLIYFQGNSAPDKSGLPSDRFSAERTGGSVSTLTIQRTQQEDSAVYLCASSLAERGNTIYFGEGSWLTVV.

The V call is TRBV30, the J call TRBJ2-3, with 10 bases matching TRBD2. The CDR3 is 13 residues long. V shed 4 bases and J 5 bases; nucleotides not matched to a gene: 3. Per germline, CDR1 GTSNPN and CDR2 SVGIG (reference sequence). The CDR3 reads CAWTSGSGDTQYF. Here the CDR3 DNA reads TGTGCCTGGACTAGCGGGAGTGGAGATACGCAGTATTTT.

In this sample, this clone turned up a few times. The chain has TRBV5-1 and TRBJ1-2; no reliable D call. This CDR3 has 12 residues. V dropped 0 bases and J dropped 6 bases, with 6 bases sitting between them. CDR1 and CDR2 from the germline V gene are SGHRS and YFSETQ. CDR3 sequence (DNA): TGCGCCAGCAGCTTGGTCACGGATGGCTACACCTTC. This translates into CASSLVTDGYTF.

There are a few counts of this clone. The V gene is TRBV7-6, the J gene TRBJ1-6; a possible D gene is TRBD1 (5 bases). V was clipped by 5 bases and J by 6 bases, with 11 bases between them. The CDR3 sequence is 14 residues long. Looked up from germline, CDR1 is SGHVS and CDR2 is FNYEAQ. The CDR3 nucleotides read TGTGCCAGCAGCCAAACCGGGGGTAATTCACCCCTCCACTTT. This sequence encodes CASSQTGGNSPLHF. The whole variable domain, remainder taken from reference TRBV7-6 and TRBJ1-6, is GAGVSQSPRYKVTKRGQDVALRCDPISGHVSLYWYRQALGQGPEFLTYFNYEAQQDKSGLPNDRFSAERPEGSISTLTIQRTEQRDSAMYRCASSQTGGNSPLHFGNGTRLTVT.

In its sample, this clone was seen once. This chain's CDR3 is CASSRGVGSYNEQFF. The CDR3 DNA is TGTGCCAGCAGCCGTGGGGTAGGGTCCTACAATGAGCAGTTCTTC. The V gene is TRBV7-7, the J gene TRBJ2-1; D is unclear. With 5 bases removed from V and 1 base from J, the gap between germline ends came to 12 bases. The CDR3 has 15 residues. CDR1 and CDR2 from the germline V gene are SSHAT and FNYEAQ (reference sequence).

The V and J genes are TRBV5-4 and TRBJ1-1; D uncertain. The CDR3 extends over 12 amino acids. V shed 0 bases and J shed 11 bases, with 11 bases lying between them. Germline V gene data show CDR1 as SGHNT and CDR2 as YYREEE (reference sequence). CDR3 sequence (DNA): TGTGCCAGCAGCTTGGACGTGAGTAGGGCTTTCTTT. This codes for CASSLDVSRAFF.

A few counts support this clone. The gene calls are TRBV6-5 and TRBJ1-2; 9 bases agree with TRBD1. J gave up 2 bases and V 8 bases, and 6 bases lay outside the gene matches. Per the germline V gene, CDR1 is MNHEY and CDR2 is SVGAGI. The CDR3 loop spans 14 amino acids. CDR3 amino acids: CASAPQGANYGYTF. CDR3 DNA: TGTGCCAGCGCCCCACAGGGGGCGAACTATGGCTACACCTTC.